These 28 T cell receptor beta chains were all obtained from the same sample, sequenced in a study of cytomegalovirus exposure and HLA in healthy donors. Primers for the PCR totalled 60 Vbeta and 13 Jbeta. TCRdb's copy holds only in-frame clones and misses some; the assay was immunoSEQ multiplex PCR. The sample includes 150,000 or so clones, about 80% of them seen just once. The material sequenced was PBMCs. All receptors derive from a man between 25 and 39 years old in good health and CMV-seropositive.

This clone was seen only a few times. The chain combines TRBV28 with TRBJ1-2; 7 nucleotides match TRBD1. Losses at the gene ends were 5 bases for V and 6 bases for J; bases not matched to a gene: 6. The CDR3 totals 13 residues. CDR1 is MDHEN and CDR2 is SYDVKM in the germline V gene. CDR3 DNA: TGTGCCAGCAGTCGACAGGGTATCGATGGCTACACCTTC. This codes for CASSRQGIDGYTF.

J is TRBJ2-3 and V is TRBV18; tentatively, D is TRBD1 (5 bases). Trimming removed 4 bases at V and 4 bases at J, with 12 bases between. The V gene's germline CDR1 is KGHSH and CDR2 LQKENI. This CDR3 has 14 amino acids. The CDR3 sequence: CASSRQSDPDTQYF. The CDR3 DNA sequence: TGTGCCAGCTCACGACAGAGCGACCCAGATACGCAGTATTTT.

Here the CDR3 reads CASSPGQLNTEAFF. The DNA for the CDR3 is TGTGCCAGCAGCCCTGGACAGTTGAACACTGAAGCTTTCTTT. The chain joins TRBV7-9 to TRBJ1-1; D is perhaps TRBD1 (6 bases). From germline, CDR1 is SEHNR and CDR2 FQNEAQ (reference sequence). Trimming cost V 5 bases and J 0 bases, with 10 bases left between them. This CDR3 has 14 residues.

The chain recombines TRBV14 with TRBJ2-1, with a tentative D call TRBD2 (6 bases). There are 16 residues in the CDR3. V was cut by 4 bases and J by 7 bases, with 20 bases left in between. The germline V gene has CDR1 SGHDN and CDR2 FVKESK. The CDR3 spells CASSRTGTLGGNEQFF. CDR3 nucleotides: TGTGCCAGCAGCCGTACCGGGACTCTCGGCGGGAATGAGCAGTTCTTC.

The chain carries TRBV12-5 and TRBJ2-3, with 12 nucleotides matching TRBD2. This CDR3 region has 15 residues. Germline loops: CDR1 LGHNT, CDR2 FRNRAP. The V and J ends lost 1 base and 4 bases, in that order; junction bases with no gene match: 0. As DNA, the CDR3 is TGTGCTAGTGGTTTGGGACTAGCGGGAGCAGATACGCAGTATTTT. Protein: CASGLGLAGADTQYF.

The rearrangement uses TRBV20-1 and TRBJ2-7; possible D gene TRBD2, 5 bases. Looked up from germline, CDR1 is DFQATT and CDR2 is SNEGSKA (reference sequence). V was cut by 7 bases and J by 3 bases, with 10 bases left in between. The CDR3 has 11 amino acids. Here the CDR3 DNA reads TGCAGTGTCCCCCGGGGCTACGAGCAGTACTTC. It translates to CSVPRGYEQYF.

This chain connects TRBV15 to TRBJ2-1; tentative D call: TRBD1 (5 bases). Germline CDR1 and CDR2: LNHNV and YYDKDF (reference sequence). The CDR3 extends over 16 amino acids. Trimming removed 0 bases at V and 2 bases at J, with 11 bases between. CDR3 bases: TGTGCCACCAGCAGAGAGCGCAGGGTGCCCTACAATGAGCAGTTCTTC. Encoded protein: CATSRERRVPYNEQFF.

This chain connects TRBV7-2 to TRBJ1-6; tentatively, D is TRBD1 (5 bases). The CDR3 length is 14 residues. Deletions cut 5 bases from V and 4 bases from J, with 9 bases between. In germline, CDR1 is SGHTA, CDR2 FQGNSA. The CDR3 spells CASSLGGYNSPLHF. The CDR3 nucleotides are TGTGCCAGCAGCCTGGGGGGGTATAATTCACCCCTCCACTTT. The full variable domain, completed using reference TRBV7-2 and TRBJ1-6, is GAGVSQSPSNKVTEKGKDVELRCDPISGHTALYWYRQSLGQGLEFLIYFQGNSAPDKSGLPSDRFSAERTGGSVSTLTIQRTQQEDSAVYLCASSLGGYNSPLHFGNGTRLTVT.

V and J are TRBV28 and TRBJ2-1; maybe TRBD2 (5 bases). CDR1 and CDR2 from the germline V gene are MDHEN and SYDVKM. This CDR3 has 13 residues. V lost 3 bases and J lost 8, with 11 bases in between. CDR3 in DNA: TGTGCCAGCAGTTTCGTACCCGGGGATGAGCAGTTCTTC. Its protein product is CASSFVPGDEQFF.

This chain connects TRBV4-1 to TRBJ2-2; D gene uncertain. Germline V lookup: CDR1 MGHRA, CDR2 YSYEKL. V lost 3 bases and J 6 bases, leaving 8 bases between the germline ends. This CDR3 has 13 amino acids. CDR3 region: CASSQYPAGELFF. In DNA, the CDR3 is TGCGCCAGCAGCCAGTACCCGGCCGGGGAGCTGTTTTTT.

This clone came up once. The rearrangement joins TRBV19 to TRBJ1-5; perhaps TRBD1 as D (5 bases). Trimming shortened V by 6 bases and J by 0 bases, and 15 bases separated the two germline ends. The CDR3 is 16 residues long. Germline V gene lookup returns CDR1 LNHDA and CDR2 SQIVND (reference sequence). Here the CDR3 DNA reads TGTGCCAGTAGCGTTAGGGACTTTTATAGCAATCAGCCCCAGCATTTT. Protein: CASSVRDFYSNQPQHF.

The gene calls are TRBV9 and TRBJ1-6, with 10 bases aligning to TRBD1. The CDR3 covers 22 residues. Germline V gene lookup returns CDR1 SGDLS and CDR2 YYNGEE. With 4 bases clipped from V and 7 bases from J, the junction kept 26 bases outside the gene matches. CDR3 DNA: TGTGCCAGCAGCCCAAAACTCACATCCGGGACAGGGGTATTAAGACCCAATTCACCCCTCCACTTT. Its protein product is CASSPKLTSGTGVLRPNSPLHF.

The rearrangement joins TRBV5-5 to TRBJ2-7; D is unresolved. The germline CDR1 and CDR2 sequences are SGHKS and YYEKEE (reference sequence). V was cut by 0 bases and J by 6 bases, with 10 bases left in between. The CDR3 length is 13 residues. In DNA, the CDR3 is TGTGCCAGCAGCTTGGGCCTAAGTCCCGAGCAGTACTTC. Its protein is CASSLGLSPEQYF.

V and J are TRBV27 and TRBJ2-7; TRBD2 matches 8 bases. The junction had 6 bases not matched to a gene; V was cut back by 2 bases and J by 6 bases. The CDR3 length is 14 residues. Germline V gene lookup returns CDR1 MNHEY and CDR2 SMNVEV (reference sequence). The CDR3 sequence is CASSLTGGPLEQYF. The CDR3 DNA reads TGTGCCAGCAGTTTAACGGGAGGGCCCCTCGAGCAGTACTTC.

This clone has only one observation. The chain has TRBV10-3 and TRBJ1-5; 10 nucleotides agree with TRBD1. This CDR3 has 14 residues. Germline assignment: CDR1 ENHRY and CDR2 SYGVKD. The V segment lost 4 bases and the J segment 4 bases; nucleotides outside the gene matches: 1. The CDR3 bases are TGTGCCATCAGTGGGGGACAGGGGAATCAGCCCCAGCATTTT. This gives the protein CAISGGQGNQPQHF.

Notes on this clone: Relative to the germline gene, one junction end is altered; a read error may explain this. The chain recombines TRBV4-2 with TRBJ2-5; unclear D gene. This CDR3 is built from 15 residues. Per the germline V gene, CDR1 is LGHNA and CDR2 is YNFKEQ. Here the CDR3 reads CASSQAESSGEAQYF. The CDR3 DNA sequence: TGTGCCAGCAGCCAAGCGGAGTCTTCCGGAGAGGCCCAGTACTTC.

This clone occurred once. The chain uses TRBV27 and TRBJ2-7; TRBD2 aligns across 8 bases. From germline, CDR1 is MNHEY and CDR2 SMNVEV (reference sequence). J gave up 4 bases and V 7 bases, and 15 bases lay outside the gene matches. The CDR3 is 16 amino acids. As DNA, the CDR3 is TGTGCCAGCACTAAATCAGCGGGAGACTATGTTTACGAGCAGTACTTC. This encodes CASTKSAGDYVYEQYF.

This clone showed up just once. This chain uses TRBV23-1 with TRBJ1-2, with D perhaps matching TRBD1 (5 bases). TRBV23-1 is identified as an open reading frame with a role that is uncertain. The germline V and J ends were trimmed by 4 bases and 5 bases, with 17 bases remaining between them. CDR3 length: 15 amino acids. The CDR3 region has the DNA TGCGCCAGCAGTCCCGGGACTCCCGGAATATATGGCTACACCTTC. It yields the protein CASSPGTPGIYGYTF.

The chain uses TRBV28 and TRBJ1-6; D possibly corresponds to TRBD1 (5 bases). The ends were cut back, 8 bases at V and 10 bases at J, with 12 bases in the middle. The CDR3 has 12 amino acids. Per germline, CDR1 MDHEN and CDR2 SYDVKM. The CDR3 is CASSVGGSPLHF. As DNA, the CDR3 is TGTGCCAGCTCCGTCGGGGGATCACCCCTCCACTTT.

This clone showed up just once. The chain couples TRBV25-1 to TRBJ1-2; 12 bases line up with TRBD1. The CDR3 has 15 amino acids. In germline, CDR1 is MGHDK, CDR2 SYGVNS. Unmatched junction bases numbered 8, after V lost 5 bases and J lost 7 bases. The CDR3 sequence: CASSLPGQGASGYTF. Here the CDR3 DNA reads TGTGCCAGCAGTTTGCCGGGACAGGGGGCCAGTGGCTACACCTTC.

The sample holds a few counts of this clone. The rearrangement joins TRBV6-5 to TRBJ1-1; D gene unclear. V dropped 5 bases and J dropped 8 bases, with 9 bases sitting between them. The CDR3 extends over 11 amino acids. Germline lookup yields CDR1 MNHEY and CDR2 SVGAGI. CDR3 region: CASSTRGEAFF. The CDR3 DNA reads TGTGCCAGCAGTACACGGGGAGAAGCTTTCTTT.

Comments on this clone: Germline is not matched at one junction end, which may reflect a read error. CDR3 nucleotides: TGTGCCAGCAGCCCGTACAGGGGGGCTGGGGCCAACGGCCTGACTTTC. It translates to CASSPYRGAGANGLTF. The V and J genes are TRBV7-9 and TRBJ2-6, with 8 bases that match TRBD1. From germline, CDR1 is SEHNR and CDR2 FQNEAQ (reference sequence). CDR3 length: 16 amino acids.

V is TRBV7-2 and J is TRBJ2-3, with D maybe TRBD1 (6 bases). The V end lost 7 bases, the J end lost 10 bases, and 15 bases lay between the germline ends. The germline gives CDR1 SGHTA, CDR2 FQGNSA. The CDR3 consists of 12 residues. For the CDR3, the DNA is TGTGCCAGCACCGCGGACAGCTGGGCGCAGTATTTT. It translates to CASTADSWAQYF.

The CDR3 here is CACWDRGTEKLFF. CDR3 in DNA: TGTGCCTGCTGGGACAGGGGGACCGAAAAACTGTTTTTT. This rearrangement joins TRBV5-4 to TRBJ1-4, with 11 bases identical to TRBD1. V gave up 10 bases and J gave up 8 bases; unmatched junction bases: 7. Germline assignment: CDR1 SGHNT and CDR2 YYREEE (reference sequence). This CDR3 is built from 13 residues.

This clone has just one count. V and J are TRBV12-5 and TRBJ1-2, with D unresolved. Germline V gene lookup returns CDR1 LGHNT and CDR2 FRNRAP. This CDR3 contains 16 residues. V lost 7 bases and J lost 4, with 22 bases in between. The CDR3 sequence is CASVMGSSGSAYGYTF. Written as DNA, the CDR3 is TGTGCTAGTGTAATGGGGAGTTCGGGGAGTGCCTATGGCTACACCTTC.

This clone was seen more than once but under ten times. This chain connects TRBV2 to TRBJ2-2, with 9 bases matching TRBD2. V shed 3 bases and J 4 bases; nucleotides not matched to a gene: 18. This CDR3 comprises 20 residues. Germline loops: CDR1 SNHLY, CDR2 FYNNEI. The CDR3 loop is CASSDFQGVSLAGSTGELFF. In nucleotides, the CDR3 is TGTGCCAGCAGTGACTTTCAGGGGGTGTCTCTAGCGGGAAGCACCGGGGAGCTGTTTTTT. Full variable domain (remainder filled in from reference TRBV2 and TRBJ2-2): EPEVTQTPSHQVTQMGQEVILRCVPISNHLYFYWYRQILGQKVEFLVSFYNNEISEKSEIFDDQFSVERPDGSNFTLKIRSTKLEDSAMYFCASSDFQGVSLAGSTGELFFGEGSRLTVL.

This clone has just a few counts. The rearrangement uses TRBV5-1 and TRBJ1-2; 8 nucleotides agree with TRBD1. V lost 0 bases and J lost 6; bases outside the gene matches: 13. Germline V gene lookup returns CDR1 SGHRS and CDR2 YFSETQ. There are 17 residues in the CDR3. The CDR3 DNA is TGCGCCAGCAGCTTGGGGACGACAGGGGAGGTTGGCGATGGCTACACCTTC. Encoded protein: CASSLGTTGEVGDGYTF.

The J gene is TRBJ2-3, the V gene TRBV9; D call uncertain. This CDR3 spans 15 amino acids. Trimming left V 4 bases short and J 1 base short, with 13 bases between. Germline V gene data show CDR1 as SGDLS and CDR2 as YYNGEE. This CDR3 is CASSPRLQGTDTQYF. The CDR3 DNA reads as TGTGCCAGCAGCCCACGCCTCCAGGGCACAGATACGCAGTATTTT.